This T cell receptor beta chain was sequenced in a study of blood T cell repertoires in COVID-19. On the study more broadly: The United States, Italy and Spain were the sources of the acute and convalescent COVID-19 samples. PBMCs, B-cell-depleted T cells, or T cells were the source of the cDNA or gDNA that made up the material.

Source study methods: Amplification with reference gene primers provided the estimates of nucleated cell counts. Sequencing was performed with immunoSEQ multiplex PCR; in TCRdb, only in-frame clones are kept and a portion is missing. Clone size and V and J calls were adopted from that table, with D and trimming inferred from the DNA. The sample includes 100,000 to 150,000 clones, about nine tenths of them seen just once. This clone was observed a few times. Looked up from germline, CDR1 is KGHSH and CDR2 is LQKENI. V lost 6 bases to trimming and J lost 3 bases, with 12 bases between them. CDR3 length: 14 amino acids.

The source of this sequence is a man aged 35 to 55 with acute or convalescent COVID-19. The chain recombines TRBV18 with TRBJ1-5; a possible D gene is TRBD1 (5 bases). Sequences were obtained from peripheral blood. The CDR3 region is CASSPDSPNQPQHF. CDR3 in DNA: TGTGCCAGCTCCCCCGACAGCCCCAATCAGCCCCAGCATTTT.